Listed below are T cell receptor beta chains from one sample, sequenced in a study of T cell repertoires in cytomegalovirus infection. TCRdb redid the calling of the reads with MiXCR, one entry per CDR3 protein. The sample has about 300,000 distinct CDR3 sequences, approximately 10% seen once; the top ten hold approximately 2.4%. The sample taken for sequencing was PBMCs. Receptor source: a human donor in good health (CMV status not recorded). Some clones in this sample may be carry-over from other donors' samples. Both conserved end residues are part of each CDR3. D genes are given only for firm matches. Only some rows state a clone size, as once, few, many or a class for expanded clones.

abundance	v_gene	d_gene	j_gene	CDR3aa	CDR3nt
NA	TRBV28	TRBD1	TRBJ2-1	CASSLLGGGNNEQFF	TGTGCCAGCAGTTTATTAGGGGGCGGAAACAATGAGCAGTTCTTC
many	TRBV5-5	NA	TRBJ2-6	CASSLRGGGANVLTF	TGTGCCAGCAGCCTTAGGGGAGGCGGGGCCAACGTCCTGACTTTC
few	TRBV7-9	TRBD2	TRBJ2-5	CANQGLAETQYF	TGTGCCAACCAGGGACTAGCGGAGACCCAGTACTTC
many	TRBV19	TRBD1	TRBJ1-5	CASSIWTGDQPQHF	TGTGCCAGTAGTATATGGACAGGGGATCAGCCCCAGCATTTT
many	TRBV29-1	TRBD1	TRBJ2-1	CSAKQGQTFNEQFF	TGCAGCGCTAAGCAGGGACAGACCTTCAATGAGCAGTTCTTC
many	TRBV6-2/TRBV6-3	NA	TRBJ1-5	CASSYSGGLGQHF	TGTGCCAGCAGTTACTCCGGGGGCCTGGGCCAGCATTTT
many	TRBV12-3/TRBV12-4	NA	TRBJ2-3	CASRKLTDTQYF	TGTGCCAGCAGAAAGCTCACAGATACGCAGTATTTT
many	TRBV25-1	TRBD1	TRBJ1-5	CASSDSRQGPVNQPQHF	TGTGCCAGCAGTGACTCCAGACAGGGGCCGGTCAATCAGCCCCAGCATTTT
few	TRBV18	NA	TRBJ2-1	CASSPPSGRGTSYNEQFF	TGTGCCAGCTCACCACCTTCAGGTCGGGGGACCTCCTACAATGAGCAGTTCTTC
many	TRBV10-2	NA	TRBJ1-2	CASSESLQIHGYTF	TGCGCCAGCAGTGAGTCGTTACAGATTCATGGCTACACCTTC
many	TRBV5-4	TRBD2	TRBJ2-3	CPPAKIAGNTDTQYF	TGTCCGCCAGCAAAGATAGCGGGGAACACAGATACGCAGTATTTT
many	TRBV10-3	TRBD1	TRBJ1-2	CAISESRDRGSYTF	TGTGCCATCAGTGAGTCGAGGGACAGGGGAAGCTACACCTTC
many	TRBV10-3	NA	TRBJ1-2	CAISESWGRERYGYTF	TGTGCCATCAGTGAGTCGTGGGGACGGGAGCGCTATGGCTACACCTTC
many	TRBV7-8	TRBD1	TRBJ1-2	CASSLQGVLSYTF	TGTGCCAGCAGCTTACAGGGGGTGCTCAGCTACACCTTC
NA	TRBV6-8	TRBD1	TRBJ2-3	CANSDRDSTDTQYF	TGTGCCAACAGCGACAGGGATAGCACAGATACGCAGTATTTT
many	TRBV6-6	NA	TRBJ2-3	CASSYPVGTDTQYF	TGTGCCAGCAGTTACCCGGTGGGGACCGATACGCAGTATTTT
many	TRBV9	TRBD1	TRBJ2-2	CASSKTGAQSTVELFF	TGTGCCAGCAGCAAAACAGGGGCCCAATCTACTGTGGAGCTGTTTTTT
few	TRBV5-1	NA	TRBJ1-2	CASSSGEGYGYTF	TGCGCCAGCAGCTCAGGGGAAGGGTATGGCTACACCTTC
NA	TRBV2	TRBD1	TRBJ1-5	CASRGTGGWDQPQHF	TGTGCCAGCAGGGGAACAGGGGGCTGGGACCAGCCCCAGCATTTT
many	TRBV20-1	TRBD2	TRBJ2-7	CSARDPGGGSYEQYF	TGCAGTGCTAGAGATCCGGGGGGAGGGTCCTACGAGCAGTACTTC
few	TRBV9	NA	TRBJ2-1	CASSVAPVNEQFF	TGTGCCAGCAGCGTCGCTCCCGTCAATGAGCAGTTCTTC
many	TRBV2	TRBD2	TRBJ2-3	CASRPLAGVSTDTQYF	TGTGCCAGCAGACCTCTAGCGGGGGTCTCCACAGATACGCAGTATTTT
NA	TRBV2	TRBD1	TRBJ1-1	CAGYRGPGSTEAFF	TGTGCCGGATACAGGGGACCGGGGAGTACTGAAGCTTTCTTT
many	TRBV6-4	NA	TRBJ1-6	CASSDGVGYNSPLHF	TGTGCCAGCAGTGACGGAGTAGGTTATAATTCACCCCTCCACTTT
many	TRBV18	NA	TRBJ2-2	CASSPELAANTGELFF	TGTGCCAGCTCACCCGAACTAGCCGCTAACACCGGGGAGCTGTTTTTT
few	TRBV2	NA	TRBJ2-7	CASRNNYEQYF	TGTGCCAGCAGGAACAACTACGAGCAGTACTTC
NA	TRBV29-1	TRBD1	TRBJ1-3	CSVGQQGPGNTIYF	TGCAGCGTGGGACAGCAGGGACCTGGAAACACCATATATTTT
many	TRBV7-2	NA	TRBJ2-5	CASSLEGGRPETQYF	TGTGCCAGCAGCCTAGAGGGGGGGCGCCCGGAGACCCAGTACTTC
once	TRBV19	NA	TRBJ1-1	CASSSWTDLNTEAFF	TGTGCCAGTAGTTCCTGGACAGACTTGAACACTGAAGCTTTCTTT
few	TRBV29-1	TRBD1	TRBJ1-2	CSVAGTGEKGYGYTF	TGCAGCGTTGCTGGGACAGGGGAAAAGGGCTATGGCTACACCTTC
NA	TRBV10-2	TRBD1	TRBJ1-1	CASSAYRGPSTEAFF	TGCGCCAGCAGTGCTTACAGGGGGCCGAGCACTGAAGCTTTCTTT
many	TRBV20-1	NA	TRBJ1-2	CSARSKANAKANYGYTF	TGCAGTGCTAGATCTAAGGCAAACGCAAAAGCTAACTATGGCTACACCTTC
many	TRBV12-3/TRBV12-4	TRBD1	TRBJ2-5	CASTPTGKETQYF	TGTGCCAGCACCCCGACAGGGAAGGAGACCCAGTACTTC
many	TRBV24-1	TRBD1	TRBJ2-6	CATSDHTGDGGANVLTF	TGTGCCACCAGCGACCACACAGGGGACGGTGGGGCCAACGTCCTGACTTTC
many	TRBV20-1	TRBD1	TRBJ1-1	CSALTGMNTEAFF	TGCAGTGCACTGACAGGGATGAACACTGAAGCTTTCTTT
once	TRBV14	NA	TRBJ2-1	CASSLSDVYNEQFF	TGTGCCAGCAGTCTATCAGACGTCTACAATGAGCAGTTCTTC
few	TRBV6-8	NA	TRBJ2-5	CASSYSLKRETQYF	TGTGCCAGCAGTTATAGTCTAAAGCGAGAGACCCAGTACTTC
many	TRBV11-2	NA	TRBJ1-6	CASSLDSGRGNSPLHF	TGTGCCAGCAGCTTAGATTCCGGAAGAGGGAATTCACCCCTCCACTTT
many	TRBV19	NA	TRBJ2-7	CASSMKGFFYEQYF	TGTGCCAGTAGTATGAAAGGGTTCTTCTACGAGCAGTACTTC
few	TRBV28	NA	TRBJ1-2	CASSLGDLYGYTF	TGTGCCAGCAGTTTAGGGGACCTCTATGGCTACACCTTC
few	TRBV23-1	TRBD2	TRBJ2-3	CASSQCETSGGPPF	TGCGCCAGCAGTCAATGTGAGACTAGCGGGGGCCCGCCGTTT
many	TRBV28	NA	TRBJ2-3	CASSFDSAGTDTQYF	TGTGCCAGCAGTTTTGACAGCGCGGGTACAGATACGCAGTATTTT
many	TRBV6-2/TRBV6-3	NA	TRBJ2-1	CASSYRVGEQFF	TGTGCCAGCAGCTACAGGGTTGGTGAGCAGTTCTTC
NA	TRBV14	NA	TRBJ1-1	CASSQIVQGTNRLNTEAFF	TGTGCCAGCAGCCAAATTGTGCAGGGGACAAACCGTTTGAACACTGAAGCTTTCTTT
many	TRBV20-1	NA	TRBJ1-2	CSASVQGLGYGYTF	TGCAGTGCTTCAGTACAGGGTTTAGGGTATGGCTACACCTTC
many	TRBV5-6	TRBD1	TRBJ1-3	CASSSLQGFGNTIYF	TGTGCCAGCAGCTCCTTACAGGGGTTTGGAAACACCATATATTTT
NA	TRBV14	NA	TRBJ1-6	CASSATTLSYNSPLHF	TGTGCCAGCAGCGCCACAACGCTCTCCTATAATTCACCCCTCCACTTT
many	TRBV7-2	TRBD2	TRBJ2-2	CASSHAGDTGELFF	TGTGCCAGCAGCCATGCGGGGGACACCGGGGAGCTGTTTTTT
NA	TRBV10-3	TRBD1	TRBJ1-5	CAISAQGGGVPQPQHF	TGTGCCATCAGTGCCCAGGGGGGTGGTGTCCCCCAGCCCCAGCATTTT
many	TRBV29-1	NA	TRBJ1-5	CSVAEYSNQPQHF	TGCAGCGTTGCAGAGTATAGCAATCAGCCCCAGCATTTT
many	TRBV2	TRBD2	TRBJ2-2	CASSQLSGGNTGELFF	TGTGCCAGCAGTCAGCTTAGCGGGGGAAACACCGGGGAGCTGTTTTTT
NA	TRBV20-1	TRBD1	TRBJ1-5	CSAPGQGIVQPQHF	TGCAGTGCTCCAGGACAGGGAATTGTTCAGCCCCAGCATTTT
once	TRBV6-2/TRBV6-3	NA	TRBJ2-6	CASTLSGSGANVLTF	TGTGCCTCAACCCTGTCAGGCTCTGGGGCCAACGTCCTGACTTTC
many	TRBV7-6	NA	TRBJ2-7	CASPPARGRGYEQYF	TGTGCCAGCCCCCCCGCCAGGGGAAGGGGCTACGAGCAGTACTTC
many	TRBV25-1	TRBD2	TRBJ2-1	CASAKEAGTYNEQFF	TGTGCCAGCGCAAAAGAAGCGGGAACCTACAATGAGCAGTTCTTC
many	TRBV12-3/TRBV12-4	NA	TRBJ2-1	CASSQSLHNEQFF	TGTGCCAGCAGTCAAAGCCTCCACAATGAGCAGTTCTTC
few	TRBV10-3	TRBD1	TRBJ1-1	CAISRQGTDTEAFF	TGTGCCATCAGTAGACAGGGGACGGACACTGAAGCTTTCTTT
few	TRBV10-3	TRBD1	TRBJ1-4	CAISTGTATNEKLFF	TGTGCCATCAGCACCGGGACAGCAACTAATGAAAAACTGTTTTTT